These T cell receptor beta chains were read from a single sample in a study of blood T cell repertoires in COVID-19. This table comes from immunoSEQ multiplex PCR, and its TCRdb copy is limited to in-frame clones, with some not included. The sample lists about 150,000 clones; roughly 74% were seen once. The sequencing sample was made of peripheral blood. The source of these receptors is an elderly woman with acute or convalescent COVID-19. Each CDR3 is given with its conserved first and last residue. Each record gives: clone size, V gene, J gene, D gene, CDR3 protein, CDR3 DNA. The D gene is left open where the match is weak. The listing skips clone size in some rows; elsewhere it reads once, few, many or a size class.

clone size: NA; V gene: TRBV5-1; J gene: TRBJ1-4; D gene: NA; CDR3 protein: CASSSGTTTNEKLFF; CDR3 DNA: TGCGCCAGCAGCTCGGGGACAACAACTAATGAAAAACTGTTTTTT
clone size: NA; V gene: TRBV7-9; J gene: TRBJ1-1; D gene: NA; CDR3 protein: CASSTNTNTEAFF; CDR3 DNA: TGTGCCAGCAGCACGAACACAAACACTGAAGCTTTCTTT
clone size: NA; V gene: TRBV5-1; J gene: TRBJ2-7; D gene: NA; CDR3 protein: CASSLMGGSGVNEQYF; CDR3 DNA: TGCGCCAGCAGCCTTATGGGAGGTAGCGGTGTGAACGAGCAGTACTTC
clone size: NA; V gene: TRBV12-3/TRBV12-4; J gene: TRBJ1-1; D gene: NA; CDR3 protein: CASSRNTEAFF; CDR3 DNA: TGTGCCAGCAGCCGGAACACTGAAGCTTTCTTT
clone size: once; V gene: TRBV6-6; J gene: TRBJ1-2; D gene: TRBD1; CDR3 protein: CASSPSGQGGNGYTF; CDR3 DNA: TGTGCCAGCAGTCCCTCGGGACAGGGGGGGAATGGCTACACCTTC
clone size: NA; V gene: TRBV5-8; J gene: TRBJ1-5; D gene: NA; CDR3 protein: CASSLTFRTYQPQHF; CDR3 DNA: TGTGCCAGCAGCTTGACGTTCAGGACATATCAGCCCCAGCATTTT
clone size: NA; V gene: TRBV14; J gene: TRBJ2-7; D gene: NA; CDR3 protein: CASSQYKTGTGYEQYF; CDR3 DNA: TGTGCCAGCAGCCAATACAAGACAGGGACTGGGTACGAGCAGTACTTC
clone size: NA; V gene: TRBV19; J gene: TRBJ1-6; D gene: NA; CDR3 protein: CASSIAGGTNSPLHF; CDR3 DNA: TGTGCCAGTAGTATAGCGGGCGGGACTAATTCACCCCTCCACTTT
clone size: NA; V gene: TRBV5-1; J gene: TRBJ2-2; D gene: NA; CDR3 protein: CASSLNGHGELFF; CDR3 DNA: TGCGCCAGCAGCTTGAACGGACACGGGGAGCTGTTTTTT
clone size: NA; V gene: TRBV30; J gene: TRBJ1-5; D gene: TRBD1; CDR3 protein: CAWSAGQGNQPQHF; CDR3 DNA: TGTGCCTGGAGTGCCGGACAGGGAAATCAGCCCCAGCATTTT
clone size: few; V gene: TRBV5-1; J gene: TRBJ1-2; D gene: TRBD1; CDR3 protein: CASRAAGGDGYTF; CDR3 DNA: TGCGCCAGCAGGGCTGCAGGGGGCGATGGCTACACCTTC
clone size: few; V gene: TRBV18; J gene: TRBJ1-2; D gene: TRBD1; CDR3 protein: CASSPPSSRQGDGYTF; CDR3 DNA: TGTGCCAGCTCACCACCGTCATCCCGACAGGGCGATGGCTACACCTTC
clone size: once; V gene: TRBV14; J gene: TRBJ1-1; D gene: NA; CDR3 protein: CASSPSPGTEAFF; CDR3 DNA: TGTGCCAGCAGCCCTTCCCCGGGCACTGAAGCTTTCTTT
clone size: NA; V gene: TRBV7-7; J gene: TRBJ2-5; D gene: TRBD2; CDR3 protein: CASSLGAAGGTETQYF; CDR3 DNA: TGTGCTAGCAGCTTAGGAGCGGCGGGAGGTACTGAGACCCAGTACTTC
clone size: NA; V gene: TRBV2; J gene: TRBJ2-7; D gene: NA; CDR3 protein: CASSYRVAYEQYF; CDR3 DNA: TGTGCCAGCAGTTACAGGGTGGCCTACGAGCAGTACTTC
clone size: many; V gene: TRBV6-4; J gene: TRBJ1-6; D gene: TRBD1; CDR3 protein: CASSRNTPGQGNSPLHF; CDR3 DNA: TGTGCCAGCAGCAGAAACACCCCGGGACAGGGGAATTCACCCCTCCACTTT
clone size: NA; V gene: TRBV15; J gene: TRBJ1-5; D gene: NA; CDR3 protein: CATSRVVGGNQPQHF; CDR3 DNA: TGTGCCACCAGCAGAGTAGTAGGGGGCAATCAGCCCCAGCATTTT
clone size: few; V gene: TRBV4-1; J gene: TRBJ1-2; D gene: TRBD1; CDR3 protein: CASSQPGQSFYGYTF; CDR3 DNA: TGCGCCAGCAGCCAACCGGGACAGTCCTTCTATGGCTACACCTTC
clone size: NA; V gene: TRBV19; J gene: TRBJ1-5; D gene: NA; CDR3 protein: CASKRTSRSNQPQHF; CDR3 DNA: TGTGCCAGTAAACGGACATCGAGGAGCAATCAGCCCCAGCATTTT
clone size: many; V gene: TRBV11-2; J gene: TRBJ1-1; D gene: TRBD1; CDR3 protein: CASSLTNFRDRAMNTEAFF; CDR3 DNA: TGTGCCAGCAGCTTAACTAACTTCCGGGACAGGGCTATGAACACTGAAGCTTTCTTT
clone size: NA; V gene: TRBV2; J gene: TRBJ1-1; D gene: NA; CDR3 protein: CASRVTGSTEAFF; CDR3 DNA: TGTGCCAGCAGGGTCACAGGGAGCACTGAAGCTTTCTTT
clone size: NA; V gene: TRBV13; J gene: TRBJ2-7; D gene: NA; CDR3 protein: CASSLGHLLPTGLNVYEQYF; CDR3 DNA: TGTGCCAGCAGCTTAGGGCACCTCCTCCCGACGGGACTGAACGTCTACGAGCAGTACTTC
clone size: NA; V gene: TRBV5-5; J gene: TRBJ2-1; D gene: TRBD2; CDR3 protein: CASSTLAGVDEQFF; CDR3 DNA: TGTGCCAGCAGCACACTAGCGGGAGTTGATGAGCAGTTCTTC
clone size: NA; V gene: TRBV2; J gene: TRBJ2-2; D gene: NA; CDR3 protein: CASSERLPNTGELFF; CDR3 DNA: TGTGCCAGCAGTGAACGTCTTCCGAACACCGGGGAGCTGTTTTTT
clone size: NA; V gene: TRBV5-1; J gene: TRBJ1-6; D gene: NA; CDR3 protein: CASSLTQNSGNSPLHF; CDR3 DNA: TGCGCCAGCAGCTTAACCCAAAACTCCGGGAATTCACCCCTCCACTTT
clone size: NA; V gene: TRBV30; J gene: TRBJ1-2; D gene: NA; CDR3 protein: CAWTMLAGGRGYTF; CDR3 DNA: TGTGCCTGGACCATGCTCGCCGGAGGTCGTGGCTACACCTTC
clone size: NA; V gene: TRBV28; J gene: TRBJ1-4; D gene: NA; CDR3 protein: CASSFRGLDEKLFF; CDR3 DNA: TGTGCCAGCAGTTTCCGGGGACTGGATGAAAAACTGTTTTTT
clone size: NA; V gene: TRBV6-5; J gene: TRBJ1-5; D gene: NA; CDR3 protein: CASTPMQGWNQPQHF; CDR3 DNA: TGTGCCAGCACCCCCATGCAGGGGTGGAATCAGCCCCAGCATTTT
clone size: few; V gene: TRBV2; J gene: TRBJ1-1; D gene: TRBD1; CDR3 protein: CASSSGQGMNTEAFF; CDR3 DNA: TGTGCCAGCAGTTCCGGACAGGGGATGAACACTGAAGCTTTCTTT
clone size: NA; V gene: TRBV6-5; J gene: TRBJ2-7; D gene: NA; CDR3 protein: CASSHRGEQYF; CDR3 DNA: TGTGCCAGCAGCCACCGGGGGGAGCAGTACTTC
clone size: NA; V gene: TRBV18; J gene: TRBJ1-1; D gene: TRBD1; CDR3 protein: CASSQPGQASSGAEAFF; CDR3 DNA: TGTGCCAGCTCACAACCGGGACAGGCCTCTTCAGGGGCTGAAGCTTTCTTT
clone size: NA; V gene: TRBV19; J gene: TRBJ2-1; D gene: TRBD2; CDR3 protein: CASSMGVAGESEQFF; CDR3 DNA: TGTGCCAGTAGTATGGGAGTAGCGGGAGAAAGTGAGCAGTTCTTC